This passage covers 9 T cell receptor beta chains from one sample sequenced in a study of identical twins. TCRdb fed the 5' RACE reads into MiXCR, producing one record per CDR3 protein. The table shows approximately 590,000 distinct CDR3 sequences, with approximately 10% occurring only once. These data were also reused for a study on yellow fever vaccine responses in identical twins.

Sample: PBMCs. These TCRs come from a woman aged 18-29 years in good health.

This chain joins TRBV9 and TRBJ2-4, with D perhaps given as TRBD1 or TRBD2 (5 bases each). With 2 bases removed from V and 9 bases from J, the gap between germline ends came to 12 bases. CDR1 is SGDLS and CDR2 is YYNGEE in the germline V gene. The CDR3 has 13 residues. CDR3 amino acids: CASSVGAGSIQYF. The CDR3 bases are TGTGCCAGCAGCGTGGGAGCAGGGTCCATTCAGTACTTC. Drawing the rest from reference TRBV9 and TRBJ2-4, the complete variable domain is DSGVTQTPKHLITATGQRVTLRCSPRSGDLSVYWYQQSLDQGLQFLIQYYNGEERAKGNILERFSAQQFPDLHSELNLSSLELGDSALYFCASSVGAGSIQYFGAGTRLSVL.

This clonotype was recorded at least ten times. The J gene is TRBJ2-1, the V gene TRBV10-3, with 7 bases aligning to TRBD2. Looked up from germline, CDR1 is ENHRY and CDR2 is SYGVKD. The CDR3 sequence is 21 residues long. The trim removed 0 bases at V and 4 bases at J, leaving 21 bases unmatched. For the CDR3, the DNA is TGTGCCATCAGTGAGTCGACTCCCTCCTGGGGGGGTTCTAGCAGATACAATGAGCAGTTCTTC. It specifies CAISESTPSWGGSSRYNEQFF.

This clonotype was detected only a few times. V usage is TRBV6-5 and J usage is TRBJ1-2, with D hard to call. CDR3 size: 15 residues. V lost 0 bases and J lost 1, with 9 bases in between. Germline CDR1 and CDR2: MNHEY and SVGAGI. Here the CDR3 reads CASSYSYGDNYGYTF. CDR3 DNA: TGTGCCAGCAGTTACTCGTACGGAGATAACTATGGCTACACCTTC.

V gene TRBV10-3 combines with J gene TRBJ2-3; D is possibly TRBD2 (5 bases). Germline V gene data show CDR1 as ENHRY and CDR2 as SYGVKD. V was pared by 4 bases and J by 5 bases, with 16 bases between. The CDR3 runs to 15 residues. The CDR3 nucleotides are TGTGCCATCAGTGGGACTCTACTCGGACGAGATACGCAGTATTTT. Encoded protein: CAISGTLLGRDTQYF.

This clonotype was counted at least ten times. The V and J genes are TRBV5-6 and TRBJ1-2; TRBD1 matches 10 bases. The ends lost 4 bases at V and 2 bases at J; junction bases unmatched: 5. Germline V gives CDR1 SGHDT, CDR2 YYEEEE. The CDR3 is 15 residues long. DNA of the CDR3: TGTGCCAGCAGCCCTGCGGACAGGGGGAACTATGGCTACACCTTC. Amino acid sequence: CASSPADRGNYGYTF.

This clonotype was observed a few times. The chain links TRBV3-1 to TRBJ1-5; 7 nucleotides agree with TRBD1. The ends lost 3 bases at V and 5 bases at J; junction bases unmatched: 4. The CDR3 consists of 14 residues. Per the germline V gene, CDR1 is LGHDT and CDR2 is YNNKEL (reference sequence). The CDR3 DNA reads as TGTGCCAGCAGCCATGGAGGGGGCTATCAGCCCCAGCATTTT. This codes for CASSHGGGYQPQHF.

This clonotype appeared many times. J is TRBJ2-7 and V is TRBV12-3 or TRBV12-4, with D possibly TRBD2 on 6 matching bases. CDR3 size: 13 residues. With 3 bases removed from V and 4 bases from J, the gap between germline ends came to 10 bases. The CDR3: CASSLRRGYEQYF. The CDR3 nucleotides read TGTGCCAGCAGTTTGAGGAGGGGATACGAGCAGTACTTC.

This clonotype was detected ten times or more. This chain links TRBV7-9 with TRBJ2-5; 8 positions match TRBD2. This CDR3 contains 13 residues. In germline, CDR1 is SEHNR, CDR2 FQNEAQ (reference sequence). The trim removed 5 bases at V and 5 bases at J, leaving 4 bases unmatched. CDR3 residues: CASSPSGLETQYF. CDR3 sequence (DNA): TGTGCCAGCAGCCCTAGCGGGTTGGAGACCCAGTACTTC.

This clonotype was seen at least ten times. This chain links TRBV10-3 with TRBJ2-7; weak D call: TRBD1 (6 bases). Germline V gene lookup returns CDR1 ENHRY and CDR2 SYGVKD. The CDR3 loop spans 15 amino acids. V was shortened by 4 bases and J by 4 bases, with 17 bases between the two germline ends. CDR3 in amino acids: CAISVGWDTGYEQYF. The DNA of the CDR3 is TGTGCCATCAGTGTGGGCTGGGACACAGGATACGAGCAGTACTTC.